This TCR beta chain was recovered during a study of T-cell reconstitution after alpha-beta-depleted transplantation in children (dated by TCRdb to about 2016). About the full investigation: Using TCR repertoire profiling, the study followed T-cell immune reconstitution in a quantitative way in children after TCRalphabeta/CD19-depleted allogeneic hematopoietic cell transplantation.

Library creation used PCR. Instrument used: Illumina HiSeq 2500. Molecular barcoding was employed in the preparation of TCR libraries, with unique molecular identifiers being used to normalize TCRbeta repertoire quantification. TCRdb handled the public reads itself, with Q25 trimming in fastp and clone calling in MiXCR, and kept productive beta chains. When rows share a CDR3 protein, they turn into one entry using the most common DNA and genes. The sample has roughly 500,000 distinct CDR3 sequences on record, around a third of them singletons. The ten biggest clones cover more than 2% of the sample. Trimming at the junction amounts to 1 base on V and 8 bases on J, and the germline ends lie 5 bases apart. The germline V gene gives CDR1 as SGHTA and CDR2 as FQGNSA. From the cysteine up to the phenylalanine, the CDR3 has a length of 12 residues. This entry keeps only the CDR3 DNA: 36 bases, framed from base 1.

With regard to this clonotype: There is no known antigen for this receptor. The input lacks base qualities; no much larger clone sits a single base away.

The source of this sequence is a human donor who donated a stem cell graft to a child with aplastic anemia. The sample in question was PBMCs from the stem cell graft donor, obtained from the stem cell graft. This chain is built from TRBV7-2 and TRBJ2-2, with no confident D gene call. The base sequence is TGTGCCAGCAGCTTAGATAGGGGGGAGCTGTTTTTT. This yields the protein CASSLDRGELFF.